This note documents a single TCR beta chain sequence. The read stops 3 residues short of the end of the CDR3; the missing end is completed from the germline J gene. The data were taken from a study of T cells in women clearing cervical HPV infection. Only in-frame clones appear in the TCRdb table, and some are missing; sequencing was by immunoSEQ multiplex PCR. The sample's table shows about 37,000 clones. This CDR3 is built from 15 residues. Germline CDR1 and CDR2: SGHDN and FVKESK. Trimming cost V 0 bases and J 9 bases, with 12 bases left between them. This TCR came from a woman between 18 and 70 years old with a cervical HPV16 infection that either progressed to CIN3+ or cleared (not recorded which). Sequencing was carried out using blood buffy coat. The chain recombines TRBV14 with TRBJ1-6; D gene unclear. CDR3 DNA (partial): TGTGCCAGCAGCCAAGACCCCAGGTTTGGTTCACCC. Its translation: CASSQDPRFGSP. The entire CDR3 sequence reads CASSQDPRFGSPLHF.